This entry lists 32 T cell receptor beta chains sequenced from one sample in a study of identical twins. TCRdb redid the calling of the 5' RACE reads with MiXCR, one entry per CDR3 protein. The sample lists just under 550,000 distinct CDR3 sequences, 13% to 15% occurring once. In addition, the sample was reused for a study of yellow fever vaccine responses in identical twins.

The sequenced sample was CD4+ T cells sorted from blood. The receptors originated from a woman younger than 30 in good health.

J is TRBJ2-1 and V is TRBV18; tentative D call: TRBD2 (5 bases). Germline loops: CDR1 KGHSH, CDR2 LQKENI. The ends were cut back, 4 bases at V and 14 bases at J, with 15 bases in the middle. The CDR3 sequence is 12 residues long. The CDR3 spells CASSHSDSLEFF. In DNA, the CDR3 is TGTGCCAGCTCACATAGCGACTCGCTCGAGTTCTTC.

J is TRBJ2-5 and V is TRBV15, with TRBD2 matching 7 bases. Germline V gene lookup returns CDR1 LNHNV and CDR2 YYDKDF (reference sequence). This CDR3 region has 16 residues. J gave up 2 bases and V 0 bases, and 6 bases lay outside the gene matches. This CDR3 is CATSREERGAQETQYF. The CDR3 nucleotides are TGTGCCACCAGCAGAGAAGAGCGGGGAGCTCAAGAGACCCAGTACTTC.

This clonotype turned up a few times. J is TRBJ2-3 and V is TRBV5-1; a weak D match, TRBD2 (6 bases). The germline V gene encodes CDR1 SGHRS and CDR2 YFSETQ. Deletions cut 1 base from V and 0 bases from J, with 9 bases between. The CDR3 sequence is 15 residues long. The CDR3 DNA reads as TGCGCCAGCAGCTTGATAGGGACTAGCACAGATACGCAGTATTTT. It codes for CASSLIGTSTDTQYF.

This clonotype showed up just a few times. This chain connects TRBV11-3 to TRBJ2-1; maybe TRBD1 (5 bases). This CDR3 region has 14 residues. V lost 8 bases, J lost 5 bases, and 16 bases lay in between. CDR1 is SGHNT, CDR2 YENEEA, per germline. The CDR3 here is CASDRAGSHNEQFF. The CDR3 coding sequence is TGTGCCAGCGATAGGGCAGGGTCCCACAATGAGCAGTTCTTC.

This clonotype was found a few times. This chain links TRBV19 with TRBJ2-3; tentatively, D is TRBD2 (5 bases). Germline V lookup: CDR1 LNHDA, CDR2 SQIVND (reference sequence). Between the trimmed V and J ends, which lost 2 bases and 0 bases, there was a span of 12 bases. This CDR3 has 16 amino acids. The CDR3 bases are TGTGCCAGTAGTATACGACCCGGGATTAGCACAGATACGCAGTATTTT. Translated: CASSIRPGISTDTQYF.

This clonotype was seen repeatedly, ten times or more. The chain joins TRBV15 to TRBJ1-5; D might be TRBD1 (5 bases). Trimming removed 1 base at V and 1 base at J, with 11 bases between. Germline CDR1 and CDR2: LNHNV and YYDKDF (reference sequence). The CDR3 spans 16 residues. In nucleotides, the CDR3 is TGTGCCACCAGCAGAGCTGGGAGGGGAAGCAATCAGCCCCAGCATTTT. Protein sequence: CATSRAGRGSNQPQHF.

This clonotype was seen at least ten times. The chain employs TRBV5-6 and TRBJ1-5; D call uncertain. The germline V and J ends were trimmed by 4 bases and 3 bases, with 14 bases remaining between them. The CDR3 is made up of 15 amino acids. Germline CDR1 is SGHDT and CDR2 is YYEEEE. This CDR3 is CASSRSPDHNQPQHF. The CDR3 bases are TGTGCCAGCAGCCGTAGCCCCGATCACAATCAGCCCCAGCATTTT.

This clonotype was seen a handful of times. This chain links TRBV9 with TRBJ1-3, with 7 positions matching TRBD1. Germline CDR1 reads SGDLS; CDR2 reads YYNGEE. The CDR3 totals 16 residues. V was clipped by 0 bases and J by 0 bases; unmatched bases: 3. The CDR3: CASSVGGQHSGNTIYF. The CDR3 region has the DNA TGTGCCAGCAGCGTAGGGGGACAGCACTCTGGAAACACCATATATTTT.

This clonotype was seen more than once but under ten times. This chain uses TRBV6-1 with TRBJ2-7; D gene ambiguous. V shed 2 bases and J shed 5 bases, with 13 bases lying between them. Germline assignment: CDR1 MNHNS and CDR2 SASEGT. The CDR3 extends over 14 amino acids. In nucleotides, the CDR3 is TGTGCCAGCAGTGAACTGGGCCAGTCACACGAGCAGTACGTC. Translating gives CASSELGQSHEQYV.

The V gene is TRBV10-3, the J gene TRBJ2-2; D could derive from TRBD1 or TRBD2 (5 bases each). The V gene lost 10 bases and the J gene lost 5 bases, with 17 bases spanning the gap. This CDR3 is built from 14 residues. Per germline, CDR1 ENHRY and CDR2 SYGVKD. This CDR3 is CATGFEGQTGELFF. The CDR3 DNA is TGTGCCACAGGATTCGAGGGGCAAACCGGGGAGCTGTTTTTT.

A few counts support this clonotype. This sequence joins TRBV5-1 and TRBJ2-3; D unclear. Germline assignment: CDR1 SGHRS and CDR2 YFSETQ. This CDR3 is 18 amino acids long. The V and J ends lost 2 bases and 5 bases respectively, with 24 bases between them. The CDR3 region has the DNA TGCGCCAGCAGCTTCTCTCCCCCGCCGAGCCAGTGGGAAGATACGCAGTATTTT. This sequence encodes CASSFSPPPSQWEDTQYF.

The chain couples TRBV5-5 to TRBJ2-2, with D tentatively TRBD1 (5 bases). This CDR3 region has 13 residues. Germline V gene data show CDR1 as SGHKS and CDR2 as YYEKEE (reference sequence). Trimming left V 4 bases short and J 4 bases short, with 8 bases between. CDR3 in DNA: TGTGCCAGCAGCCCGGACATCACCGGGGAGCTGTTTTTT. As protein: CASSPDITGELFF.

This clonotype was seen a handful of times. This rearrangement joins TRBV20-1 to TRBJ2-2; perhaps TRBD1 as D (6 bases). Trimming removed 7 bases at V and 3 bases at J, with 9 bases between. In germline, CDR1 is DFQATT, CDR2 SNEGSKA (reference sequence). The CDR3 length is 12 residues. CDR3 nucleotides: TGCAGTGGAACAGGGCACACCGGGGAGCTGTTTTTT. The encoded protein is CSGTGHTGELFF.

This clonotype came up many times. The chain is built from TRBV5-1 and TRBJ1-5; 8 bases match TRBD1. The CDR3 runs 16 residues. V dropped 0 bases and J dropped 6; count of bases not matched to a gene: 8. Germline CDR1 and CDR2: SGHRS and YFSETQ. The CDR3 nucleotides read TGCGCCAGCAGCTTGGCTCCGACAGGGGCCGGTCAGCCCCAGCATTTT. Its translation is CASSLAPTGAGQPQHF.

A few counts support this clonotype. This rearrangement joins TRBV10-3 to TRBJ2-3, with D possibly being TRBD1 or TRBD2 (5 bases each). The CDR3 runs to 14 residues. Germline assignment: CDR1 ENHRY and CDR2 SYGVKD. V was clipped by 11 bases and J by 2 bases, with 17 bases between them. The CDR3 DNA follows: TGTGCCTCAAACCAACTAGGGGACACAGATACGCAGTATTTT. Protein product: CASNQLGDTDTQYF.

The J gene is TRBJ2-3, the V gene TRBV28; D remains unclear. Germline V gene sequence: CDR1 MDHEN, CDR2 SYDVKM. The CDR3 sequence is 16 residues long. Trimming shortened V by 5 bases and J by 0 bases, and 15 bases separated the two germline ends. This CDR3 is CASSPVGFQSTDTQYF. The DNA of the CDR3 is TGTGCCAGCAGTCCCGTTGGATTCCAGAGCACAGATACGCAGTATTTT. Full variable domain (remainder filled in from reference TRBV28 and TRBJ2-3): DVKVTQSSRYLVKRTGEKVFLECVQDMDHENMFWYRQDPGLGLRLIYFSYDVKMKEKGDIPEGYSVSREKKERFSLILESASTNQTSMYLCASSPVGFQSTDTQYFGPGTRLTVL.

At least ten counts were recorded for this clonotype. The V and J genes are TRBV6-1 and TRBJ2-3; possibly TRBD1 for D (5 bases). Germline V gives CDR1 MNHNS, CDR2 SASEGT. The CDR3 extends over 12 amino acids. V was shortened by 6 bases and J by 6 bases, with 10 bases between the two germline ends. In DNA, the CDR3 is TGTGCCAGCAGACAGGAAGGCGATACGCAGTATTTT. Translating it yields CASRQEGDTQYF.

This clonotype was observed a few times. One junction end disagrees with the germline gene, perhaps due to a read error. This chain links TRBV9 with TRBJ1-6; D is undetermined. Germline assignment: CDR1 SGDLS and CDR2 YYNGEE. The CDR3 has 15 amino acids. CDR3 coding DNA: TGTGCCAGCAGCGCCTCCCAGCCCTATGATTCACCCCTCCACTTT. Its protein product is CASSASQPYDSPLHF.

This clonotype showed up many times. The V call is TRBV3-1, the J call TRBJ2-7; no clear D. Germline lookup yields CDR1 LGHDT and CDR2 YNNKEL (reference sequence). V was pared by 2 bases and J by 6 bases, with 8 bases between. The CDR3 runs to 12 residues. DNA for the CDR3: TGTGCCAGCAGCCAAAAGGGTGGCGAGCAGTACGTC. This translates into CASSQKGGEQYV.

In this sample, this clonotype turned up a few times. This chain connects TRBV7-2 to TRBJ2-7; no clear D. The CDR3 extends over 14 amino acids. The germline gives CDR1 SGHTA, CDR2 FQGNSA. V shed 2 bases and J shed 2 bases, with 10 bases lying between them. CDR3 sequence reads: CASSLKSATYEQYF. In DNA, the CDR3 is TGTGCCAGCAGCTTAAAAAGCGCCACCTACGAGCAGTACTTC.

The chain employs TRBV12-3 or TRBV12-4 and TRBJ2-3; perhaps TRBD2 as D (7 bases). The germline V and J ends were trimmed by 10 bases and 3 bases, with 17 bases remaining between them. This CDR3 has 14 amino acids. The DNA of the CDR3 is TGTGCCACAAAAAAGGGGGAGGGTACAGATACGCAGTATTTT. Its protein is CATKKGEGTDTQYF.

This clonotype occurred a few times. CDR3 nucleotides: TGTGCCAGCAGACGACAGGGGGGGAGGGGTCCCTACAATGAGCAGTTCTTC. Translated, it gives CASRRQGGRGPYNEQFF. The rearrangement uses TRBV3-1 and TRBJ2-1, with TRBD1 matching over 9 bases. The length of the CDR3 is 17 residues. V lost 6 bases to trimming and J lost 2 bases; unmatched junction nucleotides: 11. CDR1 is LGHDT and CDR2 is YNNKEL in the germline V gene (reference sequence).

V is TRBV2 and J is TRBJ2-5, with no clear D. CDR3 length: 14 amino acids. Between the trimmed V and J ends, which lost 2 bases and 1 base, there was a span of 8 bases. In germline, CDR1 is SNHLY, CDR2 FYNNEI. As DNA, the CDR3 is TGTGCCAGCAGTGAACTAGTAAGCCAAGAGACCCAGTACTTC. Its translation: CASSELVSQETQYF.

The sample holds a few counts of this clonotype. The chain uses TRBV6-1 and TRBJ2-2; 7 bases map to TRBD1. V shed 5 bases, J shed 4 bases, and the junction held 7 bases outside the gene matches. This CDR3 has 15 residues. In germline, CDR1 is MNHNS, CDR2 SASEGT. This CDR3 reads CASSRTGQLTGELFF. CDR3 DNA: TGTGCCAGCAGTAGAACGGGACAGCTCACCGGGGAGCTGTTTTTT.

This clonotype appeared a few times. The rearrangement links TRBV7-9 to TRBJ2-7; a weak D match, TRBD2 (5 bases). Deletions cut 3 bases from V and 6 bases from J, with 9 bases between. This CDR3 is built from 12 residues. CDR1 is SEHNR, CDR2 FQNEAQ, per germline (reference sequence). The DNA of the CDR3 is TGTGCCAGCAGCTTTAATGGAGGCGAGCAGTACGTC. This codes for CASSFNGGEQYV.

This clonotype was detected once. The chain links TRBV6-1 to TRBJ2-2, with a tentative D call TRBD1 (6 bases). This CDR3 has 14 residues. V was pared by 6 bases and J by 4 bases, with 12 bases between. Germline lookup yields CDR1 MNHNS and CDR2 SASEGT. This CDR3 is CASSRTGITGELFF. In DNA, the CDR3 is TGTGCCAGCAGCCGAACAGGGATCACCGGGGAGCTGTTTTTT.

The CDR3 region is CASSTNLGGRSETQYF. The CDR3 DNA follows: TGTGCCAGCAGTACTAACCTAGGCGGGAGATCTGAGACCCAGTACTTC. The chain combines TRBV6-2 or TRBV6-3 with TRBJ2-5; 7 positions agree with TRBD2. The CDR3 is made up of 16 amino acids. Germline CDR1 reads MNHEY; CDR2 reads SVGEGT. Trimming at V came to 5 bases and at J to 5 bases, leaving 14 bases not matched to a gene.

The rearrangement links TRBV12-3 or TRBV12-4 to TRBJ2-5; weak D call: TRBD1 (6 bases). Trimming removed 4 bases from V and 4 bases from J, with 13 bases in between. The CDR3 has 14 residues. For the CDR3, the DNA is TGTGCCAGCAGTTCTCAGGGGTTCCGAGAGACCCAGTACTTC. Its translation is CASSSQGFRETQYF.

This clonotype was seen more than once but under ten times. This chain connects TRBV28 to TRBJ1-1; unclear D gene. The CDR3 extends over 13 amino acids. V lost 6 bases and J 7 bases, leaving 15 bases between the germline ends. Germline lookup yields CDR1 MDHEN and CDR2 SYDVKM. The CDR3 DNA sequence: TGTGCCAGCAGGCCGATTCTCAGCTATGAAGCTTTCTTT. Translation: CASRPILSYEAFF.

The gene calls are TRBV12-3 or TRBV12-4 and TRBJ2-3; D tentatively reads TRBD1 or TRBD2 (6 bases each). Deletions cut 8 bases from V and 8 bases from J, with 29 bases between. The CDR3 is 17 amino acids. The CDR3 loop reads CASSLPARGELSVTQYF. The CDR3 nucleotides read TGTGCCAGCTCCCTACCGGCGAGGGGGGAACTATCTGTTACGCAGTATTTT.

This clonotype was counted ten times or more. As DNA, the CDR3 is TGCAGCGTTGAAAAGCAGAGCGGCTACAATGAGCAGTTCTTC. Amino acid sequence: CSVEKQSGYNEQFF. The chain uses TRBV29-1 and TRBJ2-1, with D possibly matching TRBD2 (5 bases). Germline-derived CDR1 and CDR2 are SQVTM and ANQGSEA. The CDR3 is 14 residues long. With 2 bases removed from V and 3 bases from J, the gap between germline ends came to 11 bases.

The rearrangement links TRBV12-3 or TRBV12-4 to TRBJ2-3, with D maybe TRBD2 (5 bases). Trimming stripped 3 bases from V and 2 bases from J, with 9 bases between. This CDR3 spans 14 amino acids. The CDR3 nucleotides read TGTGCCAGCAGTTTTGAGCGGCCCACAGATACGCAGTATTTT. It encodes CASSFERPTDTQYF.